This section outlines one TCR beta chain sequence together with its context. Germline V gene lookup returns CDR1 SNHLY and CDR2 FYNNEI. There are 15 residues in the CDR3. Trimming removed 6 bases from V and 1 base from J, with 13 bases in between. This sample is part of a study of blood T cell repertoires in COVID-19. Authors' methods: Amplification from reference gene primers served as the basis for estimated nucleated cell counts. Clones were read by immunoSEQ multiplex PCR, and TCRdb kept only the in-frame ones, dropping some. V, J and clone size were drawn from that table, and D and trimming were deduced from the DNA. The table has 130,000 to 150,000 clones, 87% seen once.

The specimen was peripheral blood. The genes are TRBV2 and TRBJ2-1, with TRBD1 as a possible D gene (6 bases). The TCR sequence derives from a man aged 50 or older who had recovered from COVID-19. The CDR3 coding sequence is TGTGCCAGCAGAAATGACAGGTTTTCCTACAATGAGCAGTTCTTC. Encoded protein: CASRNDRFSYNEQFF.